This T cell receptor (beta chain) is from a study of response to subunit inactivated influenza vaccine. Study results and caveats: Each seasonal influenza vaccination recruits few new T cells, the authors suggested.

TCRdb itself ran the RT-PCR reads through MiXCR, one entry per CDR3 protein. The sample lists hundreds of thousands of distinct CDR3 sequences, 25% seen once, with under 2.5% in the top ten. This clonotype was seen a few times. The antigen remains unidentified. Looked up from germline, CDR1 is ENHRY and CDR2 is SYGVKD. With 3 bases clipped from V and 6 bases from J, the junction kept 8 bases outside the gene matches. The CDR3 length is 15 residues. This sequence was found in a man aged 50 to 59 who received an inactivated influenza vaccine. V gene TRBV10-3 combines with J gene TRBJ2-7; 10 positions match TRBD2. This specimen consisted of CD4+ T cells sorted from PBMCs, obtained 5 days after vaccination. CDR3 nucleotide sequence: TGTGCCATCAGTGATCCACCGGGACTAGCGTCCGAGCAGTACTTC. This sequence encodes CAISDPPGLASEQYF.